The 2 T cell receptor beta chains below were found in one sample sequenced in a study of blood T cell repertoires in COVID-19. Clones were sequenced by immunoSEQ multiplex PCR, and TCRdb holds only the in-frame ones, with some missing. The sample holds a few hundred thousand clones; roughly 89% are singletons and the top ten take 1.7%. Sequenced sample: PBMCs or T cells enriched from blood (not recorded which). The receptors come from a woman in her twenties or thirties who had recovered from COVID-19.

This clone is a singleton in its sample. This chain connects TRBV7-9 to TRBJ1-1; perhaps TRBD1 as D (6 bases). Germline CDR1 and CDR2: SEHNR and FQNEAQ (reference sequence). Trimming removed 11 bases from V and 3 bases from J, with 22 bases in between. The CDR3 contains 15 residues. CDR3 sequence (DNA): TGTGCCGGGGTCAGGGACAACGCAGGGGACACTGAAGCTTTCTTT. Protein sequence: CAGVRDNAGDTEAFF. Full variable domain (outside the CDR3, taken from reference TRBV7-9 and TRBJ1-1): DTGVSQNPRHKITKRGQNVTFRCDPISEHNRLYWYRQTLGQGPEFLTYFQNEAQLEKSRLLSDRFSAERPKGSFSTLEIQRTEQGDSAMYLCAGVRDNAGDTEAFFGQGTRLTVV.

The genes are TRBV6-1 and TRBJ1-1; TRBD1 aligns across 9 bases. The J segment lost 0 bases and the V segment lost 4 bases, leaving 6 bases of the junction unmatched. The length of the CDR3 is 16 residues. In germline, CDR1 is MNHNS, CDR2 SASEGT. CDR3 coding DNA: TGTGCCAGCAGTGCCCCTGGACAGGGGATGAACACTGAAGCTTTCTTT. This translates into CASSAPGQGMNTEAFF.